Described below is a single T cell receptor beta chain sequence and its context. These data belong to a study of blood T cell repertoires in COVID-19. The wider study: From the United States, Italy and Spain came samples of acute and convalescent COVID-19. Nucleic acid was either cDNA or gDNA, and it came from T cells, B-cell-depleted T cells, or PBMCs.

Cohorts were determined from participant-reported clinical history. Sequencing used immunoSEQ multiplex PCR; TCRdb keeps in-frame clones, though not all of them. The table records fewer than 500,000 clones, around 90% of them present only once. Trimming took 0 bases from V and 3 from J; bases not matched to a gene: 8. The CDR3 extends over 16 amino acids. The germline CDR1 and CDR2 sequences are MNHEY and SVGAGI. Sequencing input: PBMCs or T cells enriched from blood (not recorded which). This clonotype was sampled from a woman aged 18-29 years with acute COVID-19. This chain connects TRBV6-5 to TRBJ2-7; 7 bases are shared with TRBD2. The CDR3 DNA reads TGTGCCAGCAGTTACTCGCGGGAGCTTTTAGGCTACGAGCAGTACTTC. Translated, it gives CASSYSRELLGYEQYF.